The subject of this entry is one TCR beta chain. What it binds is not known. This sample is part of a study of T cell clonotyping in hematopoietic cell transplantation. Study-wide results and limits: After transplant, recipient diversity fell while pathologically expanded clonotypes grew through day 180. Without cell sorting, CD4 versus CD8 contributions remain unresolved. Broader posttransplant TCR repertoire diversity was predicted by graft donor and pretransplant recipient Inverse Simpson Index values. Few recipient clonotypes overlapped donors; over 97% were de novo at given depth.

Germline V CDR1 and CDR2: SEHNR, FQNEAQ (reference sequence). V gave up 1 base and J gave up 13 bases; unmatched junction bases: 10. This CDR3 has 14 amino acids. Produced via immunoSEQ multiplex PCR; TCRdb's table is partial and in-frame only. The sample comprises approximately 16,000 clones, roughly nine tenths of which are singletons, and about 2.9% rests with the top ten. This clonotype originated in a man aged 45-60 years in good health. Some clones in this sample may be carry-over from other donors' samples. Sequencing was performed on peripheral blood mononuclear cells. This chain joins TRBV7-9 and TRBJ1-5, with 7 bases matching TRBD1. The CDR3 spells CASSLEGGPVLQHF. The CDR3 DNA is TGTGCCAGCAGCTTAGAAGGGGGCCCCGTTCTACAGCATTTT.